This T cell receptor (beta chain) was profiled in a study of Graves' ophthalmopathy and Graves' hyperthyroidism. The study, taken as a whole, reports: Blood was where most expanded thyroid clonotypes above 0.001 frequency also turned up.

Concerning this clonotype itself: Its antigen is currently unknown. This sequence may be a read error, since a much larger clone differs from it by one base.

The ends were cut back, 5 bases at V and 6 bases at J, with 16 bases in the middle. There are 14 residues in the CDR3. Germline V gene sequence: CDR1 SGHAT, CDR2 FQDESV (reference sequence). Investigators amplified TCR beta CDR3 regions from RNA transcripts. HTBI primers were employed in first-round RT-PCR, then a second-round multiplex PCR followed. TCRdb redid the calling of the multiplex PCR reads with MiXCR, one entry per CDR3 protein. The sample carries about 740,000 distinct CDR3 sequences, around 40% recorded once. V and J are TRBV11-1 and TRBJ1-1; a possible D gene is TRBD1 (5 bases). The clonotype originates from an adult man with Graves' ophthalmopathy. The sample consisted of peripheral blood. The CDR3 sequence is CASSPRDFAAEAFF. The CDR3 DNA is TGTGCCAGCAGCCCACGGGACTTCGCTGCTGAAGCTTTCTTT.